The rows below give T cell receptor beta chains drawn from one sample of a study of blood T cell repertoires in COVID-19. Produced via immunoSEQ multiplex PCR; TCRdb's table is partial and in-frame only. Of about 150,000 clones detected, about 89% appear once; the ten largest clones hold just under 3%. Sequencing used peripheral blood. The receptor source for this set is a man aged 60-69 years with active or convalescent COVID-19. Each CDR3 is given with its conserved first and last residue. A D gene is named only where the DNA matches it firmly. For some rows the clone size is stated as once, few or many, or as a class when expanded; others skip it.

TRBJ1-2,NA,TRBV7-2,NA,CASSLERGTYGYTF,TGTGCCAGCAGCTTAGAACGCGGGACCTATGGCTACACCTTC
TRBJ2-3,NA,TRBV19,NA,CASSPRPSSVSTDTQYF,TGTGCCAGTAGTCCCCGCCCCTCTAGCGTAAGCACAGATACGCAGTATTTT
TRBJ2-7,TRBD1,TRBV5-4,NA,CASSSGTGTYEQYF,TGTGCCAGCAGCTCCGGGACAGGGACCTACGAGCAGTACTTC
TRBJ2-1,NA,TRBV3-1/TRBV3-2,NA,CASSLGTPFSYNEQFF,TGTGCCAGCAGCCTTGGGACACCGTTCTCCTACAATGAGCAGTTCTTC
TRBJ2-7,TRBD1,TRBV5-4,NA,CASSPVGQGAPEQYF,TGTGCCAGCAGCCCGGTAGGACAGGGGGCTCCCGAGCAGTACTTC
TRBJ2-1,NA,TRBV15,NA,CATSSAGNEQFF,TGTGCCACCAGCAGCGCGGGCAATGAGCAGTTCTTC
TRBJ2-3,TRBD1,TRBV7-3,NA,CASSLGQGSTDTQYF,TGTGCCAGCAGCCTGGGACAGGGAAGCACAGATACGCAGTATTTT
TRBJ2-7,TRBD1,TRBV6-5,NA,CASSPDRGSYEQYF,TGTGCCAGCAGTCCAGACAGGGGCAGTTACGAGCAGTACTTC
TRBJ1-4,NA,TRBV6-5,NA,CASSYSGQLKLFF,TGTGCCAGCAGTTACTCGGGACAACTCAAGCTGTTTTTT
TRBJ1-1,TRBD1,TRBV5-6,NA,CASSPPGQGALNEAFF,TGTGCCAGCAGCCCACCGGGACAGGGGGCGTTAAATGAAGCTTTCTTT
TRBJ1-5,NA,TRBV7-2,NA,CASSPGQGHQPQHF,TGTGCCAGCAGCCCCGGACAAGGCCATCAGCCCCAGCATTTT
TRBJ1-1,TRBD1,TRBV7-9,NA,CASSLGQEETEAFF,TGTGCCAGCAGCCTCGGACAGGAAGAAACTGAAGCTTTCTTT
TRBJ1-5,NA,TRBV19,NA,CASLSGSHQPQHF,TGTGCCAGTCTCTCGGGGAGCCATCAGCCCCAGCATTTT
TRBJ2-3,NA,TRBV6-5,NA,CASRGGDTQYF,TGTGCCAGCAGGGGAGGAGATACGCAGTATTTT
TRBJ2-3,NA,TRBV10-3,NA,CAMTAELTDTQYF,TGTGCCATGACCGCGGAGCTCACAGATACGCAGTATTTT
TRBJ2-1,NA,TRBV4-2,once,CASSQGGLGNEQFF,TGTGCCAGCAGCCAAGGGGGGCTTGGCAATGAGCAGTTCTTC
TRBJ1-1,NA,TRBV29-1,once,CSVETHPDTEAFF,TGCAGCGTTGAAACGCATCCGGACACTGAAGCTTTCTTT
TRBJ1-1,TRBD1,TRBV5-1,NA,CASSSQQGYTEAFF,TGCGCCAGCAGCTCCCAACAGGGGTACACTGAAGCTTTCTTT
TRBJ2-5,TRBD1,TRBV4-3,NA,CASSQDWGQGSLETQYF,TGCGCCAGCAGCCAAGATTGGGGACAGGGGTCGTTGGAGACCCAGTACTTC
TRBJ1-6,NA,TRBV5-6,NA,CASSLGSPRNSPLHF,TGTGCCAGCAGCTTGGGCTCGCCGAGGAATTCACCCCTCCACTTT
TRBJ1-1,NA,TRBV30,few,CAWSVSSGTEAFF,TGTGCCTGGAGTGTCTCCTCAGGAACTGAAGCTTTCTTT
TRBJ2-3,TRBD1,TRBV2,NA,CASSSNRGSTDTQYF,TGTGCCAGCAGTTCAAACAGGGGGAGCACAGATACGCAGTATTTT
TRBJ2-5,NA,TRBV4-2,NA,CASSQEMQGDQYF,TGTGCCAGCAGCCAAGAGATGCAGGGCGACCAGTACTTC
TRBJ1-1,NA,TRBV18,NA,CASSPLTSEAFF,TGTGCCAGCTCACCCCTGACTTCTGAAGCTTTCTTT
TRBJ2-7,TRBD1,TRBV29-1,NA,CSVTGGLYEQYF,TGCAGCGTAACAGGGGGCCTCTACGAGCAGTACTTC
TRBJ2-7,TRBD2,TRBV7-2,NA,CASSLVLAGEKQYF,TGTGCCAGCAGCTTGGTGCTAGCGGGGGAGAAGCAGTACTTC
TRBJ2-1,NA,TRBV28,NA,CASSLYTGVGNEQFF,TGTGCCAGCAGTTTGTATACGGGAGTAGGCAATGAGCAGTTCTTC
TRBJ2-1,TRBD2,TRBV19,once,CASTTSMGGSYNEQFF,TGTGCCAGTACCACATCGATGGGGGGGTCCTACAATGAGCAGTTCTTC
TRBJ2-2,TRBD2,TRBV2,NA,CASSEVGREGAGELFF,TGTGCCAGCAGTGAAGTGGGGCGGGAGGGAGCCGGGGAGCTGTTTTTT
TRBJ2-3,TRBD2,TRBV7-9,NA,CASTLRTSGSTDTQYF,TGTGCCAGCACCCTGAGGACTAGCGGAAGCACAGATACGCAGTATTTT
TRBJ1-2,NA,TRBV2,NA,CASSERKANYGYTF,TGTGCCAGCAGTGAGAGGAAAGCTAACTATGGCTACACCTTC
TRBJ2-1,TRBD2,TRBV5-4,NA,CASSQRLAGEDEQFF,TGTGCCAGCAGCCAGAGACTAGCGGGAGAGGATGAGCAGTTCTTC
TRBJ2-7,TRBD1,TRBV19,NA,CASSNRGQGGYEQYF,TGTGCCAGTAGTAACCGGGGACAGGGTGGCTACGAGCAGTACTTC
TRBJ1-4,TRBD1,TRBV5-1,NA,CASSEGTGGEKLFF,TGCGCCAGCAGCGAAGGGACAGGTGGTGAAAAACTGTTTTTT
TRBJ1-1,TRBD1,TRBV11-2,once,CASSGADRAGTEAFF,TGTGCCAGCAGCGGGGCGGACAGGGCAGGGACTGAAGCTTTCTTT
TRBJ2-6,NA,TRBV7-3,NA,CASSSSGANVLTF,TGTGCCAGCAGCTCTTCCGGGGCCAACGTCCTGACTTTC
TRBJ2-3,TRBD2,TRBV7-2,NA,CASSLAGRVSDTQYF,TGTGCCAGCAGCTTAGCCGGGAGGGTGTCAGATACGCAGTATTTT
TRBJ1-2,NA,TRBV7-9,once,CASSPEPPPGGYTF,TGTGCCAGCAGCCCCGAACCGCCCCCCGGGGGCTACACCTTC
TRBJ2-7,TRBD1,TRBV7-6,NA,CASSPRTGSGYEQYF,TGTGCCAGCAGCCCCAGGACAGGGTCGGGGTACGAGCAGTACTTC
TRBJ2-7,TRBD2,TRBV25-1,NA,CASSVGGTTYEQYF,TGTGCCAGCAGTGTTGGCGGGACTACCTACGAGCAGTACTTC
TRBJ2-5,TRBD1,TRBV7-9,NA,CASSYGAGQGGGTQYF,TGTGCCAGCAGCTATGGTGCGGGACAGGGCGGCGGGACCCAGTACTTC
TRBJ1-2,NA,TRBV3-1/TRBV3-2,NA,CASSQEDRLGGYTF,TGTGCCAGCAGCCAAGAAGACCGACTTGGCGGCTACACCTTC